This section outlines one TCR beta chain sequence together with its context. The target antigen is unknown. This sample stems from a study of cytomegalovirus exposure and HLA in healthy donors. Germline CDR1 and CDR2: LNHDA and SQIVND (reference sequence). The CDR3 sequence is 14 residues long. Study results and caveats: Reported performance of the classifier showed diagnosis of cytomegalovirus status with high specificity and sensitivity. Equally common other TCR beta chains were less clonally expanded than HLA-associated ones, a later analysis found. In a later analysis, HLA-C alleles had the fewest associated TCRs, DRB1 alleles the most. Earlier findings revealed that most TCR beta V segments proved productive either about 87% or about 30% of the time.

Primers: 60 Vbeta forward and 13 Jbeta reverse. This table comes from immunoSEQ multiplex PCR, and its TCRdb copy is limited to in-frame clones, with some not included. The sample lists approximately 150,000 clones, over 65% seen once, with about 2.9% in the top ten. This chain links TRBV19 with TRBJ2-5; 8 bases agree with TRBD2. The end of the DNA fits TRBJ2-7 better, so the J call may be wrong. This TCR was sampled from a woman between 40 and 50 years old in good health and CMV-seropositive. Material for sequencing was PBMCs. The CDR3 DNA reads TGTGCCAGCAAAGGAGCGGGAGTGGGCTACGAGCAGTACTTC. Protein: CASKGAGVGYEQYF.